Sequencing of this T cell receptor beta chain was carried out in a study of cytomegalovirus exposure and HLA in healthy donors. As regards this clone: Its antigen is undetermined.

This CDR3 has 18 residues. After removal of 1 base from V and 1 base from J, the junction contained 9 bases not matched to a gene. Germline CDR1 SGHRS, CDR2 YFSETQ. Overall study findings and caveats: Earlier findings revealed that most TCR beta V segments proved productive either about 87% or about 30% of the time. Several of the most significant clusters appeared linked to common viral pathogens, based on a later analysis.

The PCR had 60 Vbeta and 13 Jbeta primers. The method was immunoSEQ multiplex PCR; TCRdb's version includes in-frame clones alone and lacks a portion of them. The repertoire holds about 160,000 clones, with 80% to 90% as singletons. The material sequenced was PBMCs. The origin of this receptor is a woman in her late teens or twenties in good health and CMV-seronegative. The chain uses TRBV5-1 and TRBJ2-2, with TRBD1 identical over 8 bases. The CDR3 DNA reads TGCGCCAGCAGCTTGAGAGGCAGGGGGCTAGGGAACACCGGGGAGCTGTTTTTT. This sequence encodes CASSLRGRGLGNTGELFF.